A selection of T cell receptor beta chains follows, all from one sample in a study of blood T cell repertoires in COVID-19. Sequencing was performed with immunoSEQ multiplex PCR; in TCRdb, only in-frame clones are kept and a portion is missing. The data hold some 250,000 clones, with 75% to 90% observed a single time. The source material was peripheral blood. These receptors were collected from a man younger than 40 with active or convalescent COVID-19. CDR3s include the opening cysteine and the closing phenylalanine or tryptophan. A D gene is named only where the DNA matches it firmly. Size is stated for part of the rows, as once, few or many counts, or as a class when the clone is expanded.

TRBV19,TRBD1,-,TRBJ1-6,CASNFGTGLLF,TGTGCCAGTAACTTCGGGACAGGTCTTCTCTTT
TRBV11-3,-,-,TRBJ2-7,CASSFGGNGEQYF,TGTGCCAGCAGCTTTGGAGGGAACGGCGAGCAGTACTTC
TRBV5-1,TRBD1,-,TRBJ2-7,CASSSEAGTGPSYEQYF,TGCGCCAGCAGCTCCGAGGCCGGGACAGGGCCTTCCTACGAGCAGTACTTC
TRBV6-1,-,-,TRBJ2-3,CASSEVSSTDTQYF,TGTGCCAGCAGTGAAGTATCTAGCACAGATACGCAGTATTTT
TRBV30,TRBD1,-,TRBJ1-2,CAWSVQGVANYGYTF,TGTGCCTGGAGTGTGCAGGGGGTTGCTAACTATGGCTACACCTTC
TRBV24-1,TRBD1,-,TRBJ2-5,CATSDLRVVGEQGAEETQYF,TGTGCCACCAGTGATCTGCGAGTTGTAGGAGAACAGGGGGCGGAAGAGACCCAGTACTTC
TRBV6-5,-,-,TRBJ1-2,CASSYSPQLTYGYTF,TGTGCCAGCAGTTACTCGCCCCAACTGACATATGGCTACACCTTC
TRBV5-8,-,-,TRBJ2-5,CASSSGRQGETQYF,TGTGCCAGCAGCTCCGGCAGGCAGGGAGAGACCCAGTACTTC
TRBV5-1,-,-,TRBJ2-3,CASSLQSPSTDTQYF,TGCGCCAGCAGCTTGCAATCCCCAAGCACAGATACGCAGTATTTT
TRBV7-6,-,-,TRBJ1-1,CASSPTYEAFF,TGTGCCAGCAGCCCAACCTATGAAGCTTTCTTT
TRBV7-2,TRBD2,-,TRBJ2-1,CASSLAGGNYNEQFF,TGTGCCAGCAGCCTAGCGGGGGGGAACTACAATGAGCAGTTCTTC
TRBV14,-,-,TRBJ2-7,CASSQISHLEQYF,TGTGCCAGCAGCCAAATCTCACACCTCGAGCAGTACTTC
TRBV5-8,TRBD1,-,TRBJ1-1,CASSTGQGLNTEAFF,TGTGCCAGCAGCACGGGACAGGGTCTGAACACTGAAGCTTTCTTT
TRBV18,TRBD2,-,TRBJ2-7,CASSPRDGGGVHEQYF,TGTGCCAGCTCACCACGGGACGGCGGGGGGGTCCACGAGCAGTACTTC
TRBV2,-,once,TRBJ1-5,CASVPSRGNQPQHF,TGTGCCAGCGTTCCCTCCCGTGGCAATCAGCCCCAGCATTTT
TRBV5-1,TRBD1,-,TRBJ1-1,CASSGDRGTEAFF,TGCGCCAGCAGCGGAGACAGGGGCACTGAAGCTTTCTTT
TRBV4-1,TRBD2,-,TRBJ2-5,CASSQTLAGAIETQYF,TGCGCCAGCAGCCAAACACTAGCGGGGGCAATAGAGACCCAGTACTTC
TRBV12-5,TRBD1,-,TRBJ2-7,CASGPPGPVRWDRGEQYF,TGTGCTAGTGGTCCCCCGGGGCCGGTGAGGTGGGACAGGGGCGAGCAGTACTTC
TRBV27,-,once,TRBJ1-1,CASSFEAWATEAFF,TGTGCCAGCAGTTTCGAAGCTTGGGCCACTGAAGCTTTCTTT
TRBV5-1,TRBD2,-,TRBJ2-1,CASSSLAGGPDEQFF,TGCGCCAGCAGCTCTTTAGCGGGGGGGCCCGATGAGCAGTTCTTC
TRBV4-3,TRBD2,-,TRBJ2-7,CASSQGGLAFGYEQYF,TGCGCCAGCAGCCAGGGGGGACTAGCGTTTGGCTACGAGCAGTACTTC
TRBV7-2,TRBD2,-,TRBJ2-1,CASSARLAGSSYNEQFF,TGTGCCAGCAGCGCCCGACTAGCGGGGTCCTCCTACAATGAGCAGTTCTTC
TRBV27,-,-,TRBJ2-3,CASSFLGDTQYF,TGTGCCAGCAGTTTCCTCGGAGATACGCAGTATTTT
TRBV14,-,-,TRBJ2-7,CASSPLDLFGGEQYF,TGTGCCAGCAGCCCACTGGACCTATTCGGAGGCGAGCAGTACTTC
TRBV7-3,TRBD1,-,TRBJ1-2,CASSRDSAGYGYTF,TGTGCCAGCAGCCGGGACAGCGCCGGGTATGGCTACACCTTC
TRBV5-4,TRBD1,-,TRBJ1-2,CASSDRGTGNGYTF,TGTGCCAGCAGCGATCGCGGGACAGGGAATGGCTACACCTTC
TRBV6-2/TRBV6-3,-,-,TRBJ2-5,CASSYSGAAQETQYF,TGTGCCAGCAGTTACTCGGGTGCGGCCCAAGAGACCCAGTACTTC
TRBV5-6,-,-,TRBJ1-2,CASSLRAPDYGYTF,TGTGCCAGCAGCCTCAGGGCTCCGGACTATGGCTACACCTTC
TRBV6-6,-,-,TRBJ2-2,CAGKGQTNTGELFF,TGTGCCGGCAAAGGACAAACGAACACCGGGGAGCTGTTTTTT
TRBV24-1,-,once,TRBJ1-5,CATSDPTGNSNQPQHF,TGTGCCACCAGTGACCCAACAGGGAATAGCAATCAGCCCCAGCATTTT
TRBV5-1,TRBD1,-,TRBJ2-3,CASKPGDRGAGTQYF,TGCGCCAGCAAACCCGGGGACAGGGGAGCTGGTACGCAGTATTTT
TRBV19,-,-,TRBJ2-5,CASSRGLSQETQYF,TGTGCCAGTAGTAGAGGACTCAGCCAAGAGACCCAGTACTTC
TRBV19,TRBD2,-,TRBJ2-7,CASSTRRGDYEQYF,TGTGCCAGTAGTACAAGACGGGGGGACTACGAGCAGTACTTC
TRBV7-2,-,-,TRBJ1-1,CASSPARGQLGTEAFF,TGTGCCAGCAGCCCCGCCAGAGGGCAGCTAGGCACTGAAGCTTTCTTT
TRBV27,-,-,TRBJ1-1,CASSAAGRTEAFF,TGTGCCAGCAGTGCTGCCGGGAGGACTGAAGCTTTCTTT
TRBV27,TRBD2,-,TRBJ2-3,CASSIRLAGAVDTQYF,TGTGCCAGCAGTATAAGACTAGCGGGGGCGGTAGATACGCAGTATTTT
TRBV6-5,-,-,TRBJ1-6,CASSYSPDNIPLHF,TGTGCCAGCAGTTACTCGCCAGATAATATACCCCTCCACTTT
TRBV2,-,-,TRBJ1-5,CASRSRGDNQPQHF,TGTGCCAGCAGGAGCAGGGGAGACAATCAGCCCCAGCATTTT
TRBV5-6,-,-,TRBJ1-6,CASSYRQSNSPLHF,TGTGCCAGCAGCTACAGACAGAGTAATTCACCCCTCCACTTT
TRBV14,TRBD2,-,TRBJ2-1,CASSQVWRGGFNEQFF,TGTGCCAGCAGCCAAGTGTGGCGGGGGGGCTTCAATGAGCAGTTCTTC
TRBV3-1/TRBV3-2,TRBD1,-,TRBJ1-2,CASSLKQGAPGGYTF,TGTGCCAGCAGCCTTAAACAGGGGGCGCCTGGAGGCTACACCTTC
TRBV18,-,-,TRBJ1-1,CASSPRARDTEAFF,TGTGCCAGCTCACCACGGGCCAGGGACACTGAAGCTTTCTTT
TRBV19,TRBD1,few,TRBJ1-1,CASRGQVNTEAFF,TGTGCCAGTCGTGGACAGGTGAACACTGAAGCTTTCTTT
TRBV11-2,-,-,TRBJ2-5,CASSSGSVMETQYF,TGTGCCAGCAGCTCGGGGTCGGTCATGGAGACCCAGTACTTC
TRBV4-3,-,-,TRBJ2-7,CASSQGAGLTYEQYF,TGCGCCAGCAGCCAAGGGGCAGGACTTACCTACGAGCAGTACTTC
TRBV11-2,TRBD1,-,TRBJ2-7,CASSHPPPRGIDYEQYF,TGTGCCAGCAGCCACCCGCCCCCCAGGGGGATAGACTACGAGCAGTACTTC
TRBV6-5,TRBD1,-,TRBJ1-1,CASRPSTGVNTEAFF,TGTGCCAGCAGACCATCGACAGGGGTGAACACTGAAGCTTTCTTT
TRBV7-6,-,-,TRBJ2-3,CASSLGIGVSTDTQYF,TGTGCCAGCAGCTTAGGTATAGGGGTTAGCACAGATACGCAGTATTTT
TRBV12-3/TRBV12-4,TRBD1,-,TRBJ1-1,CASNRITGVEAFF,TGTGCCAGCAATCGTATCACAGGGGTTGAAGCTTTCTTT
TRBV10-1,TRBD1,-,TRBJ2-1,CASSEGGTGRNEQFF,TGCGCCAGCAGTGAGGGAGGGACAGGGAGAAATGAGCAGTTCTTC
TRBV9,-,-,TRBJ1-6,CASSFRAASDSPLHF,TGTGCCAGCAGCTTCAGGGCGGCCAGTGATTCACCCCTCCACTTT
TRBV27,-,-,TRBJ1-6,CASSLSANSPLHF,TGTGCCAGCAGTTTATCGGCCAATTCACCCCTCCACTTT
TRBV29-1,-,-,TRBJ2-1,CSGHQGGNEQFF,TGCAGCGGCCACCAAGGGGGCAATGAGCAGTTCTTC
TRBV18,-,-,TRBJ2-5,CASCNREPKETQYF,TGTGCCAGCTGCAACCGGGAGCCAAAAGAGACCCAGTACTTC
TRBV29-1,TRBD2,-,TRBJ2-1,CSVFSSGGGSEQFF,TGCAGCGTTTTCTCTAGCGGGGGGGGCAGTGAGCAGTTCTTC